The entry below describes one T cell receptor beta chain. This may arise from a read error, as a much more abundant clone is one base away. Each CDR3 protein gets one entry after TCRdb re-called the PCR reads with MiXCR. Here the sample spans around 70,000 distinct CDR3 sequences, less than 20% being singletons. From 20,000 to 1,000,000 sorted cells, naive CD8 libraries were generated with 10%, 30% or 50% RNA. This entry belongs to a study of molecular identifiers for immune sequencing clone quantification. The germline V gene encodes CDR1 SGHAT and CDR2 FQNNGV. The CDR3 runs 13 residues. The receptor was derived from a human donor in good health. Some libraries in this study had Jurkat cell RNA spiked in. Sequenced material: naive CD8+ T cells from blood, with Jurkat cell RNA spiked in. Stated subset: FACS-sorted CD8+CD4-CCR7+CD45RA+ naive T cells. This rearrangement joins TRBV11-2 to TRBJ2-7; no firm D call. The CDR3 here is CASRAGGSCEQYF. The CDR3 nucleotides read TGTGCCAGCAGGGCCGGTGGTTCCTGCGAGCAGTACTTC.